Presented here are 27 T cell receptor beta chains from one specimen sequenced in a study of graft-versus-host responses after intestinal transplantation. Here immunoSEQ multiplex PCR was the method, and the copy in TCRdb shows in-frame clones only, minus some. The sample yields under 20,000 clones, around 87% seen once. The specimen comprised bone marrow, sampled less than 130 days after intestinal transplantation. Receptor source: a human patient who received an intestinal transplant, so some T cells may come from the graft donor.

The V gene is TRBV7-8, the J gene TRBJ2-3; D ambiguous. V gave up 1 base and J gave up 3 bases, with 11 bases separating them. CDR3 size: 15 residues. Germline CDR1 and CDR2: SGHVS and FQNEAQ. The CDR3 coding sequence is TGTGCCAGCAGCTTAGAGTATACCCGAACAGATACGCAGTATTTT. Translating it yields CASSLEYTRTDTQYF.

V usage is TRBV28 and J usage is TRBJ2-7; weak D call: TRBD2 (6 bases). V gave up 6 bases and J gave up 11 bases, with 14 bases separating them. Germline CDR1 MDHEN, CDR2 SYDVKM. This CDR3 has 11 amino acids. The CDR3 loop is CASSPGGVEYF. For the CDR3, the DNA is TGTGCCAGCAGCCCCGGGGGTGTCGAGTACTTC.

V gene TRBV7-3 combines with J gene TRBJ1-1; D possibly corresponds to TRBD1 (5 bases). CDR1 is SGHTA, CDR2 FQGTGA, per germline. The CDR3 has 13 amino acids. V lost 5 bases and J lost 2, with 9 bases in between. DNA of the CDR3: TGTGCCAGCAGCAGACAGACCAACACTGAAGCTTTCTTT. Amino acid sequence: CASSRQTNTEAFF.

In nucleotides, the CDR3 is TGCGCCAGCAGCTCAGGGTCCGCGGGTCAGCCCCAGCATTTT. Encoded protein: CASSSGSAGQPQHF. This rearrangement joins TRBV5-1 to TRBJ1-5; D possibly corresponds to TRBD1 (5 bases). Per germline, CDR1 SGHRS and CDR2 YFSETQ. CDR3 length: 14 amino acids. V was shortened by 3 bases and J by 6 bases, with 13 bases between the two germline ends.

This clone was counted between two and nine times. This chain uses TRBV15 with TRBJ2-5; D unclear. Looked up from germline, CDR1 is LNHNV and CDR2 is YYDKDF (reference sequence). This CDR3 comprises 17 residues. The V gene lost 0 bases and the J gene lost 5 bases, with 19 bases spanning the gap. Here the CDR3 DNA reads TGTGCCACCAGCAGAGATGTTCAGGTCTCCGCGTGGGAGACCCAGTACTTC. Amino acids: CATSRDVQVSAWETQYF.

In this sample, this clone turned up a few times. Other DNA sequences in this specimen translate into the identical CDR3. CDR3 in amino acids: CASSLRGTEAFF. CDR3 in DNA: TGTGCCAGCAGCCTTCGGGGTACTGAAGCTTTCTTT. This rearrangement joins TRBV5-4 to TRBJ1-1; D not resolved. Per the germline V gene, CDR1 is SGHNT and CDR2 is YYREEE (reference sequence). This CDR3 has 12 amino acids. The V end lost 4 bases, the J end lost 5 bases, and 9 bases lay between the germline ends.

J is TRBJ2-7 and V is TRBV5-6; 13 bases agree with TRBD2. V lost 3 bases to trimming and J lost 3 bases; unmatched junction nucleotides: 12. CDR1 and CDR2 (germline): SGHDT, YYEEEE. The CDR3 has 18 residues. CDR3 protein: CASSSGLAGEEGFYEQYF. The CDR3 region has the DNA TGTGCCAGCAGCTCAGGACTAGCGGGGGAGGAGGGGTTCTACGAGCAGTACTTC.

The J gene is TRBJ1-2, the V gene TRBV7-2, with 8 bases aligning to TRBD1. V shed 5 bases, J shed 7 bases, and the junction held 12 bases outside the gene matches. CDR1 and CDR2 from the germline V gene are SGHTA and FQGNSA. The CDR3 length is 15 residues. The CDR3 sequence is CASSVGQDGGPGYTF. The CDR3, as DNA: TGTGCCAGCAGCGTGGGACAGGATGGGGGACCTGGCTACACCTTC.

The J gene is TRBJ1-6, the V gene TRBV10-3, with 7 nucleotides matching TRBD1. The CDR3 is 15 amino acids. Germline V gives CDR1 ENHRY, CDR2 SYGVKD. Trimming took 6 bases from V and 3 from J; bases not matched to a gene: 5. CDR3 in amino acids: CAISSRGDYNSPLHF. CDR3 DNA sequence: TGTGCCATCAGCAGCAGGGGGGACTATAATTCACCCCTCCACTTT.

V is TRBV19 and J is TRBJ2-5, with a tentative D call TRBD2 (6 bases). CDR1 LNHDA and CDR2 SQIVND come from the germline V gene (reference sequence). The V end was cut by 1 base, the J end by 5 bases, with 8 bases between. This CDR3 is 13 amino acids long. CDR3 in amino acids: CASSIAGVETQYF. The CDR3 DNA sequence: TGTGCCAGTAGTATAGCGGGAGTGGAGACCCAGTACTTC.

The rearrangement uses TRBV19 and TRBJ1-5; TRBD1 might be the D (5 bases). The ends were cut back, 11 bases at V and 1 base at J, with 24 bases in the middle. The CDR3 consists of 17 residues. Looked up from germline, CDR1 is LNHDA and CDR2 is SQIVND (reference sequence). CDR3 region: CAGRLGTVRGSNQPQHF. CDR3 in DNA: TGTGCCGGGAGGTTAGGGACCGTGAGAGGCAGCAATCAGCCCCAGCATTTT.

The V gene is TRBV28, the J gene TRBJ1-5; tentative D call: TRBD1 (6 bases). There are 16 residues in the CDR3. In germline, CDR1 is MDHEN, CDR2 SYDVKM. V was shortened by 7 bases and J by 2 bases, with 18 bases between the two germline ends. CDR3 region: CASTSPGAWGNQPQHF. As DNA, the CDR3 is TGTGCCAGCACCTCACCGGGGGCATGGGGCAATCAGCCCCAGCATTTT.

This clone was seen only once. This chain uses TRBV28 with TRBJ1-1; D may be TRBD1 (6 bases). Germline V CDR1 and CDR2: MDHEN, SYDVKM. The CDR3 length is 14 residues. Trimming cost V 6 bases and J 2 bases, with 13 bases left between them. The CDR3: CASSWDTINTEAFF. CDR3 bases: TGTGCCAGCAGCTGGGACACTATTAACACTGAAGCTTTCTTT.

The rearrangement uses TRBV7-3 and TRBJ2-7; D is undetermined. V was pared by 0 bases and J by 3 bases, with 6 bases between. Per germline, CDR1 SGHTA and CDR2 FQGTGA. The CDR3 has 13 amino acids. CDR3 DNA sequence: TGTGCCAGCAGCTTAACCGCCGGCTACGAGCAGTACTTC. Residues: CASSLTAGYEQYF.

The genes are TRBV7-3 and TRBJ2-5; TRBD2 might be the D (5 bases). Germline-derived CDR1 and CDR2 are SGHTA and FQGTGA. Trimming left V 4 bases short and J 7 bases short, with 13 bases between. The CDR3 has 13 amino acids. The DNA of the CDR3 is TGTGCCAGCAGCTCTGGACCCCGGGGGACCCAGTACTTC. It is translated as CASSSGPRGTQYF.

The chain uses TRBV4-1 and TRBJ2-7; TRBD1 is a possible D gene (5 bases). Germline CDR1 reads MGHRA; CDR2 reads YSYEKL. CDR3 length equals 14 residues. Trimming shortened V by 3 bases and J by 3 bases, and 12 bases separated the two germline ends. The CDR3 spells CASSQVDTNYEQYF. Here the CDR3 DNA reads TGCGCCAGCAGCCAGGTGGACACAAACTACGAGCAGTACTTC.

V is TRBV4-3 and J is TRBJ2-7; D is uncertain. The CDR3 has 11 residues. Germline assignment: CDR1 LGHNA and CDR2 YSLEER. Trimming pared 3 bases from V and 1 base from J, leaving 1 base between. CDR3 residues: CASSQSYEQYF. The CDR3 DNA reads TGCGCCAGCAGCCAGTCCTACGAGCAGTACTTC.

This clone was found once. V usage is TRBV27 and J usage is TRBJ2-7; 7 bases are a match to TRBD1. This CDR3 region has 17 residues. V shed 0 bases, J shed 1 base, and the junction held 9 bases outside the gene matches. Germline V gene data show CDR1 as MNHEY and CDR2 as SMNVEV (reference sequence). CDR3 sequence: CASSLSIGTAPSYEQYF. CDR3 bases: TGTGCCAGCAGTTTATCGATTGGGACAGCTCCGTCCTACGAGCAGTACTTC.

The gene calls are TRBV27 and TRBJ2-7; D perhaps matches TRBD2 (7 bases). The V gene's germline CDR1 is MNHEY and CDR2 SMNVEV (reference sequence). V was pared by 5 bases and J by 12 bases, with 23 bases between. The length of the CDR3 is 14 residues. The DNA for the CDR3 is TGTGCCAGCAGTGAGGGGGGGGGCTCCAGACGCTGGTACTTC. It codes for CASSEGGGSRRWYF.

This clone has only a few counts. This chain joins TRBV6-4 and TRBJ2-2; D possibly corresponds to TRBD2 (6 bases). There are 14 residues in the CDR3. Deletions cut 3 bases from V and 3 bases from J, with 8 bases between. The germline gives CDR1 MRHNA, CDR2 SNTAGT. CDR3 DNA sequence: TGTGCCAGCAGTGAGGTAGCGGACACCGGGGAGCTGTTTTTT. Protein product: CASSEVADTGELFF.

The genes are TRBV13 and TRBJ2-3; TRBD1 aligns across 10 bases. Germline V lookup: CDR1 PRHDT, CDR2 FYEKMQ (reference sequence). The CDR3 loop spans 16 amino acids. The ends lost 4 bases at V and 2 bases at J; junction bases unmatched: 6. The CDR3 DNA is TGTGCCAGCAGCTCAACCAGACAGGGGGCCACAGATACGCAGTATTTT. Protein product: CASSSTRQGATDTQYF.

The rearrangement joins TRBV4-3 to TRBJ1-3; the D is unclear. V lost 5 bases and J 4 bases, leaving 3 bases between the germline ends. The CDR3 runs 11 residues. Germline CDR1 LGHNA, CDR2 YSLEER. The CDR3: CASSGGNTIYF. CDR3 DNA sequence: TGCGCCAGCAGCGGGGGAAACACCATATATTTT.

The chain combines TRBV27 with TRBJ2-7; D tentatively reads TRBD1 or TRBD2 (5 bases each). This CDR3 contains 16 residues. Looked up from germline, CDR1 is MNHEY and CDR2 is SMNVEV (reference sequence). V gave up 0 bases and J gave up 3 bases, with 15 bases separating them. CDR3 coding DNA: TGTGCCAGCAGTTTATCGAATTCGGGACCGATCTACGAGCAGTACTTC. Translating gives CASSLSNSGPIYEQYF.

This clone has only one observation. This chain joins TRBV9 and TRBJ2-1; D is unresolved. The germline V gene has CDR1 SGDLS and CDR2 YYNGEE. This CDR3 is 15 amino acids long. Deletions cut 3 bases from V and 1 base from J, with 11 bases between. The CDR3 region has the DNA TGTGCCAGCAGCGCCTTATCTGGGTCCTACAATGAGCAGTTCTTC. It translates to CASSALSGSYNEQFF.

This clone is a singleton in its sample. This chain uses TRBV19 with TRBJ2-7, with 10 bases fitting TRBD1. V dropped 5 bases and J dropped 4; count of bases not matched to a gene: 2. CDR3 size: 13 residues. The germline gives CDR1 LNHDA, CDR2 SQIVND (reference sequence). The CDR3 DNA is TGTGCCAGTAGTTGGACAGGGGGGTACGAGCAGTACTTC. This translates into CASSWTGGYEQYF.

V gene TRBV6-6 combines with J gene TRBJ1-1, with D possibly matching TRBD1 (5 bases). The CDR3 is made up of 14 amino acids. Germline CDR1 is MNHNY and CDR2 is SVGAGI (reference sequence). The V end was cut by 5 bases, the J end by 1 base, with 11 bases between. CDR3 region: CASSVRDGNTEAFF. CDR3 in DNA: TGTGCCAGCAGTGTTCGGGACGGGAACACTGAAGCTTTCTTT.

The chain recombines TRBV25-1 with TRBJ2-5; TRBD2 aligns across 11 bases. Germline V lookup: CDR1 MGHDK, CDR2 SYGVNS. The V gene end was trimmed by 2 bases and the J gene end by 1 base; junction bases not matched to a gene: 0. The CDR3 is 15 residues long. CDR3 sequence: CASSELAGGQETQYF. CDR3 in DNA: TGTGCCAGCAGTGAACTAGCGGGAGGCCAAGAGACCCAGTACTTC.